Here is one T cell receptor (beta chain) with its context. TCRdb's table, derived via immunoSEQ multiplex PCR, lists solely in-frame clones and lacks some. The profile shows tens of thousands of clones, 91% of them singletons. Germline V gene sequence: CDR1 MNHEY, CDR2 SMNVEV (reference sequence). The CDR3 totals 14 residues. V shed 6 bases, J shed 1 base, and the junction held 3 bases outside the gene matches. The sample is drawn from a study of T cell changes during pregnancy in multiple sclerosis. The receptor comes from a female donor with multiple sclerosis, enrolled in a pregnancy study. The sample here was CD8+ T cells from peripheral blood mononuclear cells, taken after pregnancy. This rearrangement joins TRBV27 to TRBJ2-3; 8 bases agree with TRBD1. The DNA of the CDR3 is TGTGCCAGCAGACAGGGGGGAGGCACAGATACGCAGTATTTT. It yields the protein CASRQGGGTDTQYF.